A selection of T cell receptor beta chains follows, all from one sample in a study of blood T cell repertoires in COVID-19. Method: immunoSEQ multiplex PCR; TCRdb's copy keeps in-frame clones and lacks some. The sample yields 250,000 to 350,000 clones, 87% seen once. Sequencing was done on a sample of peripheral blood. These TCRs come from a woman aged 45 to 65 who had recovered from COVID-19. Both conserved end residues are trimmed from each CDR3.

V,J,CDR3
TRBV4-2,TRBJ1-1,ASSQVSGYTEAF
TRBV11-2,TRBJ2-1,ASSRVRLAGNNEQF
TRBV9,TRBJ2-5,ASSVDTGWRETQY
TRBV28,TRBJ2-5,ASSLSLPPETQY
TRBV28,TRBJ2-7,ASRGQGNTYEQY
TRBV27,TRBJ1-2,ASSPGGPNYGYT
TRBV6-4,TRBJ1-6,ASQGGQGVYNSPLH
TRBV5-4,TRBJ2-7,ASSLTGSNHVYEQY
TRBV5-5,TRBJ1-1,ASSSGGTGKVITEAF
TRBV18,TRBJ2-3,ASSTGLADTQY
TRBV30,TRBJ2-7,AWSSRDRGLYEQY
TRBV19,TRBJ1-3,ASSPTGVSGNTIY
TRBV4-2,TRBJ2-7,ASSQVGPGQGTEQY
TRBV5-1,TRBJ1-2,ASSLDRGLGNYGYT
TRBV7-9,TRBJ2-1,ASSLGLAEYNEQF
TRBV21-1,TRBJ1-5,ASSFDREISNQPQH
TRBV10-3,TRBJ2-7,AISEFTSGRRGYEQY
TRBV7-9,TRBJ1-1,ASSLVPGGGPNTEAF
TRBV2,TRBJ2-7,ASRVTFRSYEQY
TRBV7-2,TRBJ2-7,ASTPGAGDYEQY
TRBV7-9,TRBJ2-1,ASSLLAGYNEQF
TRBV28,TRBJ1-5,ASSLWRDINQPQH
TRBV15,TRBJ2-3,ATSRDRLAGVRDTQY
TRBV6-5,TRBJ1-2,ASSYLGASNYGYT
TRBV6-5,TRBJ2-7,ASSYSAGILYEQY
TRBV5-6,TRBJ2-3,ASSGGQGSPDTQY
TRBV30,TRBJ1-5,AWRDRYSNQPQH
TRBV7-9,TRBJ1-3,ASSSPTGADTIY
TRBV5-6,TRBJ2-3,ASSFDRGKDTQY
TRBV11-2,TRBJ2-1,ANSFGSNVEQF
TRBV4-3,TRBJ2-6,ASSQAPGGAGANVLT
TRBV12-5,TRBJ2-1,ASGDRGRSSYNEQF